This T cell receptor (beta chain) was recovered during a study of cytomegalovirus exposure and HLA in healthy donors. Findings and caveats of the study: Within an earlier analysis, most TCR beta V segments proved productive either about 90% or about 30% of the time.

Notes on this clone: As yet, its antigen is unknown.

The PCR contained 60 Vbeta and 13 Jbeta primers. Data came from immunoSEQ multiplex PCR; TCRdb stores just in-frame clones and leaves some out. The sample has approximately 110,000 clones, 65% to 85% seen once. The length of the CDR3 is 18 residues. Germline loops: CDR1 SGHNT, CDR2 YYREEE (reference sequence). Trimming cost V 0 bases and J 4 bases; bases outside gene matches: 16. The V call is TRBV5-4, the J call TRBJ2-7, with TRBD1 matching 7 bases. This TCR came from a man aged 45 to 65 in good health and CMV-seronegative. The sample comprised PBMCs. The CDR3 here is CASSLGSVYETGSYEQYF. The CDR3 bases are TGTGCCAGCAGCTTGGGGTCTGTATATGAGACAGGGAGTTACGAGCAGTACTTC. Full variable domain (rest looked up from reference TRBV5-4 and TRBJ2-7): ETGVTQSPTHLIKTRGQQVTLRCSSQSGHNTVSWYQQALGQGPQFIFQYYREEENGRGNFPPRFSGLQFPNYSSELNVNALELDDSALYLCASSLGSVYETGSYEQYFGPGTRLTVT.